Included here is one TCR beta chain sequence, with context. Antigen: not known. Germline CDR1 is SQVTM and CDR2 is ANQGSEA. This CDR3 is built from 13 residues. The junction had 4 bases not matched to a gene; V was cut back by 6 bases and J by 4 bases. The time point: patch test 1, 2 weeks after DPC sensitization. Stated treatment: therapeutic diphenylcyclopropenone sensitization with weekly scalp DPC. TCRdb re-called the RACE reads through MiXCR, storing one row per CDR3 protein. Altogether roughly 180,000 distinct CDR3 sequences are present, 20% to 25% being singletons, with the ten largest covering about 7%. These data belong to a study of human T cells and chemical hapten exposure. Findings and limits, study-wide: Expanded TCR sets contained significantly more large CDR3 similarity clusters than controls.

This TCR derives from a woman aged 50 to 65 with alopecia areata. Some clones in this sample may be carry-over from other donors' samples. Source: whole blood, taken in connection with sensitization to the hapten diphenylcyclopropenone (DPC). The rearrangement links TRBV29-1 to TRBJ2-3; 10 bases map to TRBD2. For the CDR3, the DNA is TGCAGCGTCCTAGCGGGAGCCGCAGATACGCAGTATTTT. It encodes CSVLAGAADTQYF.